These T cell receptor beta chains were read from a single sample in a study of immune evolution from preneoplasia to lung adenocarcinoma. Produced via immunoSEQ multiplex PCR; TCRdb's table is partial and in-frame only. The table lists over 4,500 clones, about 80% of them singletons, with more than 5.5% in the top ten. Sequences were obtained from FFPE minimally invasive lung adenocarcinoma tissue. The source of these receptors is a person aged 60 to 80 with lung adenocarcinoma. CDR3s include the opening cysteine and the closing phenylalanine or tryptophan. D genes are given only for firm matches. Clone size is shown for a subset of rows, as once, few, many or a class of expanded clone.

v_gene	abundance	d_gene	j_gene	CDR3nt	CDR3aa
TRBV6-1	.	.	TRBJ2-1	TGTCTTACACTCTCCTACAATGAGCAGTTCTTC	CLTLSYNEQFF
TRBV28	.	TRBD1	TRBJ2-7	TGTGCCAGCAACGAATCCGGGACAGATTACGAGCAGTACTTC	CASNESGTDYEQYF
TRBV4-1	.	.	TRBJ2-5	TGCGCCAGCAGCCAAGTCGCGTTGGGTTTCCCAGAGACCCAGTACTTC	CASSQVALGFPETQYF
TRBV4-1	.	.	TRBJ2-7	TGCGCCAGCAGGGACAACTCCTACGAGCAGTACTTC	CASRDNSYEQYF
TRBV7-2	.	TRBD2	TRBJ2-1	TGTGCCAGCAGCTTAGAAGGGACTAGCGGCAATGAGCAGTTCTTC	CASSLEGTSGNEQFF
TRBV11-2	.	.	TRBJ2-7	TGTGCTAGCAGCTTGGGAAGGGGACCTCCCTACGAGCAGTACTTC	CASSLGRGPPYEQYF
TRBV7-8	.	TRBD2	TRBJ2-1	TGTGCCAGCAGCCCTCGACTAGCGGTCTACAATGAGCAGTTCTTC	CASSPRLAVYNEQFF
TRBV11-3	.	.	TRBJ2-7	TGTGCCAGCAGCTCCCGGTCGGGGTCCTACGAGCAGTACTTC	CASSSRSGSYEQYF
TRBV4-2	few	.	TRBJ2-1	TGTGCCAGCAGCCAAGGTTGGAACAATGAGCAGTTCTTC	CASSQGWNNEQFF
TRBV7-6	.	.	TRBJ1-3	TGTGCCAGCAGCCCGGGGGGGAACGGAAACACCATATATTTT	CASSPGGNGNTIYF
TRBV30	.	.	TRBJ2-6	TGTGCCTGGAGTCCAAGGGAAGATAAATGGGTTCCTAGCTCTGGGGCCAACGTCCTGACTTTC	CAWSPREDKWVPSSGANVLTF
TRBV4-3	.	.	TRBJ1-4	TGCGCCAGCAGCCCCAGGGATAATGAAAAACTGTTTTTT	CASSPRDNEKLFF
TRBV5-4	few	TRBD1	TRBJ1-3	TGTGCCAGCGGCAACAGGGGATCTGGAAACACCATATATTTT	CASGNRGSGNTIYF
TRBV7-9	.	TRBD1	TRBJ1-1	TGTGCCAGCAGCCAACCGACAGGGATGTATACTGAAGCTTTCTTT	CASSQPTGMYTEAFF
TRBV27	.	.	TRBJ2-7	TGTGCCAGCAGTTCAGAGACTCGACGGTACGAGCAGTACTTC	CASSSETRRYEQYF
TRBV2	.	TRBD2	TRBJ2-1	TGTGCCAGACGGACTAGCGGGAGAAATGAGCAGTTCTTC	CARRTSGRNEQFF
TRBV13	few	.	TRBJ2-7	TGTGCCAGCAGCTTACGAGGGAGTCGATACGAGCAGTACTTC	CASSLRGSRYEQYF
TRBV7-8	.	TRBD2	TRBJ2-1	TGTGCCAGCAGCTTAGGGCCGGGGAGGGCCAATGAGCAGTTCTTC	CASSLGPGRANEQFF
TRBV7-3	.	.	TRBJ2-1	TGTGCCAGCAGCAAAACCAGGGGCGGTGAGCAGTTCTTC	CASSKTRGGEQFF
TRBV5-1	once	TRBD2	TRBJ2-7	TGCGCCAGCAGCATGGGCGGGGGGCGATACGAGCAGTACTTC	CASSMGGGRYEQYF
TRBV5-4	.	.	TRBJ2-7	TGTGCCAGCAGCTTTACCGACAGCTACGAGCAGTACTTC	CASSFTDSYEQYF
TRBV11-2	.	TRBD2	TRBJ2-3	TGTGCCAGCAGCTTCGAACTAGCGGTGAGCACAGATACGCAGTATTTT	CASSFELAVSTDTQYF
TRBV10-3	.	.	TRBJ2-2	TGTGCCATCAGTGTGGGAACGAACACCGGGGAGCTGTTTTTT	CAISVGTNTGELFF
TRBV19	.	TRBD1	TRBJ2-1	TGTGCCAGTAGTATGGGACAGGTAATTGGGAATGAGCAGTTCTTC	CASSMGQVIGNEQFF
TRBV9	.	.	TRBJ1-1	TGTGCCAGCAGCATTAGACAGGAGGCCACTGAAGCTTTCTTT	CASSIRQEATEAFF
TRBV2	.	.	TRBJ1-2	TGTGCCAGCAGGGGAGGGACACGCATGAAGAGGAATGGCTACACCTTC	CASRGGTRMKRNGYTF
TRBV9	.	TRBD2	TRBJ2-2	TGTGCCAGCAGCGCGGGGACTAGCAGCACCGGGGAGCTGTTTTTT	CASSAGTSSTGELFF
TRBV19	.	.	TRBJ1-3	TGTGCCAGTAGTATGGGGGTCTCTGGAAACACCATATATTTT	CASSMGVSGNTIYF
TRBV7-6	.	TRBD2	TRBJ2-1	TGTGCCAGCAGTCGAAGCGGGGGTGCCAATGAGCAGTTCTTC	CASSRSGGANEQFF
TRBV5-1	.	.	TRBJ2-2	TGCGCCAGCAGCGCCATACAGGGCGACACCGGGGAGCTGTTTTTT	CASSAIQGDTGELFF
TRBV11-2	.	.	TRBJ2-3	TGTGCCAGCAGCTTAGATTTGGGACGTACGCAGTATTTT	CASSLDLGRTQYF
TRBV18	.	.	TRBJ2-7	TGTGCCAGCTCACCAATGAAGGGGGCGCGGGGATACGAGCAGTACTTC	CASSPMKGARGYEQYF
TRBV9	few	.	TRBJ2-3	TGTGCCAGCAGCGTAGGCTCGGAACTCAGCACAGATACGCAGTATTTT	CASSVGSELSTDTQYF
TRBV28	few	.	TRBJ2-5	TGTGCCAGCAGTAGGGGGACCATCTCTGTGGAGACCCAGTACTTC	CASSRGTISVETQYF
TRBV2	.	TRBD2	TRBJ2-5	TGTGCCACGCGACAGCGGGAGAGCGTGGAGACCCAGTACTTC	CATRQRESVETQYF
TRBV5-4	.	TRBD2	TRBJ2-1	TGTGCCAGCAGCCCAGCCTTTGTGGCGGGAGGACGCAATGAGCAGTTCTTC	CASSPAFVAGGRNEQFF
TRBV28	few	.	TRBJ2-5	TGTGCCAGCAGACGAACTTCGTACCAAGAGACCCAGTACTTC	CASRRTSYQETQYF
TRBV28	few	.	TRBJ1-2	TGTGCCAGCAGTCCACGGGGACAAGCTAACTATGGCTACACCTTC	CASSPRGQANYGYTF
TRBV5-6	.	TRBD2	TRBJ2-1	TGTGCCAGCAGCTTGGGACTAGCGGCACATAATGAGCAGTTCTTC	CASSLGLAAHNEQFF
TRBV11-2	.	.	TRBJ1-5	TGTGCCAGCAGCTTGGGGCTGGAACAGCCCCAGCATTTT	CASSLGLEQPQHF
TRBV4-3	.	.	TRBJ2-2	TGCGCCAGCAGCCACCTCTCGGAGACTAGTCACACCGGGGAGCTGTTTTTT	CASSHLSETSHTGELFF
TRBV28	.	.	TRBJ1-1	TGTGCCAGCAGTTCAGGCCCATTGAACACTGAAGCTTTCTTT	CASSSGPLNTEAFF